The text below deals with one T cell receptor beta chain. Clones were sequenced by immunoSEQ multiplex PCR, and TCRdb holds only the in-frame ones, with some missing. The data show 70,000 or so clones, roughly 91% seen once. V was pared by 5 bases and J by 5 bases, with 11 bases of the junction left unmatched. Germline CDR1 and CDR2: MDHEN and SYDVKM. The length of the CDR3 is 16 residues. The sample belongs to a study of T cell changes during pregnancy in multiple sclerosis. This clonotype was obtained from a female donor with multiple sclerosis, enrolled in a pregnancy study. J is TRBJ2-1 and V is TRBV28, with 8 bases that match TRBD1. The specimen was CD4+ T cells from peripheral blood mononuclear cells, collected after pregnancy. CDR3 residues: CASSSGLQGVNNEQFF. In nucleotides, the CDR3 is TGTGCCAGCAGTAGCGGATTACAGGGGGTAAACAATGAGCAGTTCTTC.